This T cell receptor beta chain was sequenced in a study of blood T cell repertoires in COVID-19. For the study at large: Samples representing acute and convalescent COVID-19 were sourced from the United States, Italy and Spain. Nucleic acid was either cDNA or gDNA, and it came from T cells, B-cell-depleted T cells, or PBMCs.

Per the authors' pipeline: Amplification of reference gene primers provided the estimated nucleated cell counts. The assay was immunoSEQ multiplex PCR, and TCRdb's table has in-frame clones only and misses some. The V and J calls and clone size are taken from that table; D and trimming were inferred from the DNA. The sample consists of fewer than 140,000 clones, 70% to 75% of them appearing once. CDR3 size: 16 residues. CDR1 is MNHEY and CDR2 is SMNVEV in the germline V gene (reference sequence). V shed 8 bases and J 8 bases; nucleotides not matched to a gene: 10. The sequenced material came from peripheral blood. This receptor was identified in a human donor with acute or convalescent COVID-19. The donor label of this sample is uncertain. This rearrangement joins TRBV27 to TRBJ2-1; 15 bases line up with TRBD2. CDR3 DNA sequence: TGTGCCAGCGGGTCGGGACTAGCGGGGGGCCTACATGAGCAGTTCTTC. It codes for CASGSGLAGGLHEQFF.